The 21 T cell receptor beta chains listed next were all sequenced from one sample in a study of T-cell reconstitution after alpha-beta-depleted transplantation in children. Library preparation (for TCRbeta) was performed with unique molecular identifiers. TCRdb recomputed calls from the PCR reads with MiXCR, one row per CDR3 protein. Among roughly 200,000 distinct CDR3 sequences listed, approximately 9.5% were seen once. This sample comprised PBMCs from the stem cell graft donor, obtained from the stem cell graft. Every receptor here comes from a human donor who donated a stem cell graft to a child with acute lymphoblastic leukemia.

The chain carries TRBV7-9 and TRBJ2-2; 7 positions match TRBD1. The CDR3 extends over 16 amino acids. After removal of 4 bases from V and 3 bases from J, the junction contained 8 bases not matched to a gene. Looked up from germline, CDR1 is SEHNR and CDR2 is FQNEAQ (reference sequence). DNA of the CDR3: TGTGCCAGCAGCTCCGGGACAGAAATATACACCGGGGAGCTGTTTTTT. Its translation: CASSSGTEIYTGELFF.

The gene calls are TRBV29-1 and TRBJ1-1; D ambiguous. The CDR3 sequence is 13 residues long. CDR1 and CDR2 from the germline V gene are SQVTM and ANQGSEA. The V end was cut by 5 bases, the J end by 3 bases, with 13 bases between. The CDR3 is CSVRPQWDTEAFF. The CDR3 DNA reads as TGCAGCGTTCGTCCCCAGTGGGACACTGAAGCTTTCTTT.

This clonotype appeared many times. CDR3 DNA: TGTGCCAGCAGTCCCCGGGACAGTTACTCTGGGGCCAACGTCCTGACTTTC. It translates to CASSPRDSYSGANVLTF. The chain uses TRBV7-9 and TRBJ2-6; 7 positions agree with TRBD1. Germline V CDR1 and CDR2: SEHNR, FQNEAQ (reference sequence). The CDR3 contains 17 residues. The V and J ends lost 6 bases and 0 bases, in that order; junction bases with no gene match: 8.

This clonotype was recorded a few times. The chain is built from TRBV6-1 and TRBJ2-7, with D maybe TRBD1 (6 bases). The CDR3 is 14 residues long. V shed 6 bases and J shed 2 bases, with 14 bases lying between them. Per the germline V gene, CDR1 is MNHNS and CDR2 is SASEGT. CDR3 nucleotide sequence: TGTGCCAGCAGCCGAAACAGGGAAGCCTACGAGCAGTACTTC. It encodes CASSRNREAYEQYF.

This clonotype showed up many times. The rearrangement joins TRBV29-1 to TRBJ2-2, with D unresolved. Germline V gene lookup returns CDR1 SQVTM and CDR2 ANQGSEA. The CDR3 sequence is 11 residues long. V was cut by 6 bases and J by 6 bases, with 8 bases left in between. The CDR3, as DNA: TGCAGCGTCCGAGATGCCGGGGAGCTGTTTTTT. This gives the protein CSVRDAGELFF.

The CDR3 nucleotides are TGTGCCAGCAGCCAAATGCGGGGCACTGAAGCTTTCTTT. This codes for CASSQMRGTEAFF. The chain combines TRBV3-1 with TRBJ1-1; D unclear. In germline, CDR1 is LGHDT, CDR2 YNNKEL (reference sequence). V was shortened by 2 bases and J by 4 bases, with 8 bases between the two germline ends. The CDR3 loop spans 13 amino acids.

Ten or more counts support this clonotype. This rearrangement joins TRBV5-5 to TRBJ2-1; D gene ambiguous. The V gene lost 3 bases and the J gene lost 6 bases, with 7 bases spanning the gap. Germline loops: CDR1 SGHKS, CDR2 YYEKEE (reference sequence). The CDR3 has 12 residues. The CDR3 loop is CASSSGTNEQFF. CDR3 nucleotide sequence: TGTGCCAGCAGCTCCGGTACCAATGAGCAGTTCTTC.

The chain uses TRBV10-3 and TRBJ2-7; TRBD1 matches 8 bases. The germline V gene has CDR1 ENHRY and CDR2 SYGVKD. CDR3 length equals 19 residues. Trimming at V came to 2 bases and at J to 0 bases, leaving 15 bases not matched to a gene. As DNA, the CDR3 is TGTGCCATCAGTGAGAGTGGGACAGGTAGATTGGGCCTCTCCTACGAGCAGTACTTC. It translates to CAISESGTGRLGLSYEQYF.

Comments on this clonotype: A much larger clone differs by one base, so this may be a read error. The CDR3 here is CASCLAPGVEAFF. DNA of the CDR3: TGCGCCAGCTGCTTGGCCCCAGGGGTTGAAGCTTTCTTT. This sequence joins TRBV5-1 and TRBJ1-1; maybe TRBD1 (6 bases). Per the germline V gene, CDR1 is SGHRS and CDR2 is YFSETQ. The CDR3 extends over 13 amino acids.

This rearrangement joins TRBV7-6 to TRBJ2-5, with D hard to call. The CDR3 totals 14 residues. V lost 5 bases and J 2 bases, leaving 12 bases between the germline ends. Germline CDR1 SGHVS, CDR2 FNYEAQ. In DNA, the CDR3 is TGTGCCAGCAGCCCATACGACCGGCAAGAGACCCAGTACTTC. Its translation is CASSPYDRQETQYF.

This clonotype was observed a handful of times. The chain couples TRBV18 to TRBJ2-1; no reliable D call. CDR3 length: 15 residues. Trimming removed 6 bases at V and 2 bases at J, with 14 bases between. The germline V gene encodes CDR1 KGHSH and CDR2 LQKENI. The CDR3 region has the DNA TGTGCCAGCTCGCCTGGCTCCGTTGCCTACAATGAGCAGTTCTTC. Encoded protein: CASSPGSVAYNEQFF.

This clonotype has just a few counts. The chain recombines TRBV6-2 or TRBV6-3 with TRBJ1-1, with D unresolved. The length of the CDR3 is 16 residues. Trimming removed 0 bases at V and 6 bases at J, with 17 bases between. The V gene's germline CDR1 is MNHEY and CDR2 SVGEGT. The CDR3 loop reads CASSYSVADLYPEAFF. CDR3 sequence (DNA): TGTGCCAGCAGTTACTCCGTGGCCGATCTGTACCCTGAAGCTTTCTTT.

This clonotype was observed at least ten times. The genes are TRBV11-2 and TRBJ2-7; D unresolved. CDR3 length: 13 residues. The V gene's germline CDR1 is SGHAT and CDR2 FQNNGV. V lost 3 bases and J lost 2, with 8 bases in between. In DNA form, the CDR3 reads TGTGCCAGCAGCTTTGAAATTACCTACGAGCAGTACTTC. Translated, it gives CASSFEITYEQYF.

This clonotype was seen a handful of times. This rearrangement joins TRBV5-1 to TRBJ2-7; tentatively, D is TRBD1 (5 bases). Germline-derived CDR1 and CDR2 are SGHRS and YFSETQ. Trimming took 4 bases from V and 0 from J, leaving 8 bases between them. This CDR3 contains 13 residues. CDR3 in amino acids: CASSDSPSYEQYF. CDR3 nucleotides: TGCGCCAGCAGCGACAGCCCCTCCTACGAGCAGTACTTC.

The chain carries TRBV7-9 and TRBJ2-5; D is possibly TRBD1 or TRBD2 (5 bases each). There are 12 residues in the CDR3. CDR1 and CDR2 from the germline V gene are SEHNR and FQNEAQ (reference sequence). With 8 bases removed from V and 3 bases from J, the gap between germline ends came to 10 bases. CDR3 coding DNA: TGTGCCAGCGGTATGGGGGAAGAGACCCAGTACTTC. As protein: CASGMGEETQYF.

The chain has TRBV6-2 or TRBV6-3 and TRBJ2-7; 11 bases map to TRBD2. Germline V gene sequence: CDR1 MNHEY, CDR2 SVGEGT. V shed 7 bases, J shed 3 bases, and the junction held 8 bases outside the gene matches. CDR3 length equals 15 residues. The CDR3: CASTTRLAGLYEQYF. Here the CDR3 DNA reads TGTGCCAGCACCACCAGACTAGCGGGGCTCTACGAGCAGTACTTC.

This clonotype was recorded at least ten times. V usage is TRBV5-1 and J usage is TRBJ2-3; tentative D call: TRBD2 (6 bases). Germline V gene lookup returns CDR1 SGHRS and CDR2 YFSETQ. With 0 bases removed from V and 3 bases from J, the gap between germline ends came to 8 bases. This CDR3 is 14 amino acids long. CDR3 DNA sequence: TGCGCCAGCAGCTTGGGCGGGGCTACAGATACGCAGTATTTT. Protein sequence: CASSLGGATDTQYF.

This clonotype was counted at least ten times. V is TRBV4-3 and J is TRBJ1-1; TRBD1 might be the D (6 bases). CDR3 length equals 15 residues. Germline CDR1 reads LGHNA; CDR2 reads YSLEER. V was shortened by 0 bases and J by 0 bases, with 8 bases between the two germline ends. As DNA, the CDR3 is TGCGCCAGCAGCCAAGATCAGGGGTTGAACACTGAAGCTTTCTTT. Translating gives CASSQDQGLNTEAFF.

This sequence joins TRBV11-1 and TRBJ1-3, with D unresolved. This CDR3 is built from 18 residues. Germline-derived CDR1 and CDR2 are SGHAT and FQDESV (reference sequence). Trimming shortened V by 2 bases and J by 2 bases, and 19 bases separated the two germline ends. In DNA, the CDR3 is TGTGCCAGCAGCTTACCCACAGTGGGAACTGTTACTGGAAACACCATATATTTT. Protein: CASSLPTVGTVTGNTIYF.

This chain uses TRBV12-3 or TRBV12-4 with TRBJ2-3; D uncertain. V lost 8 bases and J lost 6, with 15 bases in between. The CDR3 extends over 13 amino acids. In DNA, the CDR3 is TGTGCCAGCCGGCCTTACCCGACGGATACGCAGTATTTT. Translating it yields CASRPYPTDTQYF.

The rearrangement links TRBV29-1 to TRBJ1-2; D remains unclear. The CDR3 extends over 13 amino acids. In germline, CDR1 is SQVTM, CDR2 ANQGSEA. The ends were cut back, 7 bases at V and 4 bases at J, with 16 bases in the middle. CDR3 sequence: CSARFGRSYGYTF. The CDR3 DNA is TGCAGCGCCCGGTTCGGTAGATCCTATGGCTACACCTTC. Variable domain in full (rest from reference TRBV29-1 and TRBJ1-2): SAVISQKPSRDICQRGTSLTIQCQVDSQVTMMFWYRQQPGQSLTLIATANQGSEATYESGFVIDKFPISRPNLTFSTLTVSNMSPEDSSIYLCSARFGRSYGYTFGSGTRLTVV.